This T cell receptor (gamma chain) appears in the sequencing data of a study of human gamma delta and Vdelta1 T cells listed by TCRdb under 2018. Looking at the study overall: In this study, the researchers looked at Delta One T cells, which are Vd1+ gamma-delta T cells, to see how well they work as cytotoxic effectors against acute myeloid leukemia.

Library prep was done by PCR. The instrument given in TCRdb is Illumina MiSeq. TCRdb recomputed clones from the public reads with CATT; identical DNA rows were then combined. For this sample the table gives some 3,000 gamma-chain clones, of which over 4% were detected only once. The ten largest account for less than 15% of the sample. From the cysteine through the phenylalanine, the CDR3 covers 15 amino acids. Kept here is only the CDR3 DNA, which spans 45 bases and is read in frame from base 1. CDR1 and CDR2 (VTNTFY, YDVSTARD) derive from the germline V gene (reference sequence). The V end gives up 0 bases and the J end 11 bases, leaving 16 bases in the junction not matched to a gene. This clone appeared a few times. This receptor's antigen is unknown. No quality values exist for individual bases; no much larger clone is one base distant.

Sequenced: naive CD27+ Vdelta1 gamma-delta T cells from blood. This chain joins TRGV3 to TRGJ1 or TRGJ2. This receptor was identified in a human donor in good health. The nucleotides read TGTGCCACCTGGGACAGGCGGGGGCACTTTCGTCAGAAACTCTTT. Its coded protein is CATWDRRGHFRQKLF.